What follows is one T cell receptor (beta chain) and its context. The antigen remains undetermined. An assay was performed, and its level was deep. In the original analysis: With immunoSEQ giving junction-only sequences and no quality scores, filtering differed. Here immunoSEQ multiplex PCR was the method, and the copy in TCRdb shows in-frame clones only, minus some. Clonal size and the V and J genes are those of that table, whereas D and trimming came from the DNA. The table records about 2.5 million clones, 85% to 95% of them present only once. This specimen comes from a study of shared clonotypes between healthy human individuals. Findings and caveats of the study: Rarefaction indicated that sorted-subset sequencing remained incomplete although depth was large.

Study donors comprised healthy, HIV-negative adults devoid of recent acute infection or vaccination. Germline CDR1 reads SGHTA; CDR2 reads FQGTGA. The V gene end was trimmed by 2 bases and the J gene end by 7 bases; junction bases not matched to a gene: 9. There are 16 residues in the CDR3. The origin of this receptor is a man aged 18 to 30 in good health. Some clones in this sample may be carry-over from other donors' samples. Input material: naive CD4+ T cells from PBMCs. Regarding subset: CD45RA+ positively selected. The chain recombines TRBV7-3 with TRBJ2-2, with 8 bases aligning to TRBD1. The CDR3 DNA sequence: TGTGCCAGCAGCTTATTCGGGACAGGACGGATCGGGGAGCTGTTTTTT. Protein product: CASSLFGTGRIGELFF.